These 14 T cell receptor beta chains were all obtained from the same sample, sequenced in a study of tumor and adjacent non-tumor tissue in lung cancer. RNA was extracted from bulk tissue without any cell sorting. A modified ARM-PCR protocol with three rounds of nested PCR amplified TCRbeta. In TCRdb, the multiplex PCR reads were re-called with MiXCR into one record per CDR3 protein. The table lists 220,000 or so distinct CDR3 sequences, around 71% of them singletons, with approximately 25% in the top ten. The sample taken for sequencing was lung tumor tissue. These receptors were collected from a man aged 55 to 69 with non-small cell lung cancer.

The chain joins TRBV6-5 to TRBJ1-6; 9 bases are shared with TRBD1. The J segment lost 3 bases and the V segment lost 7 bases, leaving 7 bases of the junction unmatched. The CDR3 is 16 amino acids. The germline CDR1 and CDR2 sequences are MNHEY and SVGAGI. The CDR3 here is CASKRDRDIYNSPLHF. CDR3 coding DNA: TGTGCCAGCAAACGGGACAGGGACATCTATAATTCACCCCTCCACTTT.

Many counts were recorded for this clonotype. V and J are TRBV29-1 and TRBJ2-3; D gene unclear. From germline, CDR1 is SQVTM and CDR2 ANQGSEA. Trimming stripped 7 bases from V and 5 bases from J, with 10 bases between. The CDR3 sequence is 11 residues long. As DNA, the CDR3 is TGCAGCGCCACAACGGGAGATACGCAGTATTTT. It codes for CSATTGDTQYF.

As to this clonotype: The germline gene is not matched at one end of the junction; a read error may be the cause. The rearrangement joins TRBV11-2 to TRBJ2-3, with D possibly TRBD2 on 5 matching bases. Germline CDR1 reads SGHAT; CDR2 reads FQNNGV. The CDR3 consists of 15 residues. The CDR3 nucleotides read TGTGCCGGCAGCTCGACGACTACCCCCACAGATACAAAGTATTTT. It yields the protein CAGSSTTTPTDTKYF. The full variable domain, rest sourced from reference TRBV11-2 and TRBJ2-3, is EAGVAQSPRYKIIEKRQSVAFWCNPISGHATLYWYQQILGQGPKLLIQFQNNGVVDDSQLPKDRFSAERLKGVDSTLKIQPAKLEDSAVYLCAGSSTTTPTDTKYFGPGTRLTVL.

On this clonotype: Mismatch with germline at one junction end may stem from a read error. The chain is built from TRBV5-1 and TRBJ1-2; D gene unclear. Germline V gene data show CDR1 as SGHRS and CDR2 as YFSETQ. The CDR3 sequence is 17 residues long. The CDR3 sequence is CTRSELTVANANYGYTF. CDR3 nucleotide sequence: TGCACCAGGAGCGAACTAACAGTAGCCAACGCAAACTATGGCTACACCTTC.

This clonotype was seen repeatedly, ten times or more. The chain has TRBV12-3 or TRBV12-4 and TRBJ1-1, with 8 bases matching TRBD1. Unmatched junction bases numbered 4, after V lost 3 bases and J lost 10 bases. The CDR3 has 12 residues. CDR3 sequence: CASSFHDRGAFF. DNA of the CDR3: TGTGCCAGCAGTTTCCACGACAGGGGAGCTTTCTTT.

The table lists this clonotype with a count of one. For the CDR3, the DNA is TGTGCCAGCAGCTCCGTGGGATTAGTAGGGTGGGGCTACGAGCAGTACTTC. It yields the protein CASSSVGLVGWGYEQYF. V usage is TRBV11-2 and J usage is TRBJ2-7; D is unresolved. Between the trimmed V and J ends, which lost 4 bases and 3 bases, there was a span of 22 bases. The V gene's germline CDR1 is SGHAT and CDR2 FQNNGV. This CDR3 is 17 amino acids long.

This clonotype was seen only a few times. The V and J genes are TRBV5-1 and TRBJ2-3, with TRBD2 identical over 9 bases. The germline V gene has CDR1 SGHRS and CDR2 YFSETQ. The CDR3 extends over 16 amino acids. V gave up 7 bases and J gave up 4 bases; unmatched junction bases: 13. The CDR3 DNA follows: TGCGCCAGCGGGAATTCCTTTAGCGGGAGCCCAGATACGCAGTATTTT. Its translation: CASGNSFSGSPDTQYF.

The chain joins TRBV5-1 to TRBJ2-1; 7 nucleotides line up with TRBD1. The V gene's germline CDR1 is SGHRS and CDR2 YFSETQ. CDR3 length: 16 residues. Trimming removed 0 bases from V and 2 bases from J; junction bases left unmatched: 5. CDR3 in amino acids: CASSLAQGTPYNEQFF. Here the CDR3 DNA reads TGCGCCAGCAGCTTGGCACAGGGGACCCCCTACAATGAGCAGTTCTTC.

Points on this clonotype: One end of the junction does not line up with germline, which may come from a read error. V is TRBV11-2 and J is TRBJ1-5; 11 nucleotides line up with TRBD1. CDR1 is SGHAT, CDR2 FQNNGV, per germline. The CDR3 runs to 15 residues. As DNA, the CDR3 is TGTGCCAGCAACTGGGGGACAGGGGGAGATCACCCCCAGCATTTT. Translating it yields CASNWGTGGDHPQHF.

The rearrangement links TRBV20-1 to TRBJ1-5; 8 bases map to TRBD1. J was trimmed by 3 bases and V by 3 bases; bases with no gene match: 7. Germline CDR1 reads DFQATT; CDR2 reads SNEGSKA (reference sequence). The CDR3 runs 15 residues. The CDR3 nucleotides are TGCAGTGCTAGTCCAGGGGGCATTGCCAATCAGCCCCAGCATTTT. Translating gives CSASPGGIANQPQHF.

The V gene is TRBV7-9, the J gene TRBJ1-5, with no clear D. V was trimmed by 1 base and J by 5 bases, leaving 12 bases between them. Germline V gene sequence: CDR1 SEHNR, CDR2 FQNEAQ (reference sequence). The CDR3 sequence is 15 residues long. The CDR3 is CASSLEGSVDQPQHF. CDR3 nucleotides: TGTGCCAGCAGCTTAGAGGGCAGCGTGGATCAGCCCCAGCATTTT.

In this sample, this clonotype turned up a few times. This sequence joins TRBV5-1 and TRBJ2-5; 13 positions agree with TRBD2. Germline V gene sequence: CDR1 SGHRS, CDR2 YFSETQ. V trimming: 4 bases; J trimming: 5 bases; junction bases outside the gene matches: 5. There are 15 residues in the CDR3. The CDR3 sequence: CASSEGLAGRETQYF. The CDR3 bases are TGCGCCAGCAGCGAGGGACTAGCGGGACGCGAGACCCAGTACTTC.

As to this clonotype: A single base separates this from a much larger clone, so it may be a read error. The J gene is TRBJ2-5, the V gene TRBV6-5; no definite D call. CDR3 length: 15 residues. CDR1 is MNHEY, CDR2 SVGAGI, per germline. The CDR3, as DNA: TGTGCCACCAGTTACTCGAGTTCAGGCTCGGAGACCCAGTACTTC. Encoded protein: CATSYSSSGSETQYF.

Comment on this clonotype: This may stem from a read error, because a much larger clone lies one nucleotide away. The CDR3 DNA sequence: TGTGCCAGCAGTAGAAACAAGGCGCCCAATTCACCCCTCCACTTT. This sequence encodes CASSRNKAPNSPLHF. This chain links TRBV28 with TRBJ1-6; D unresolved. The germline V gene has CDR1 MDHEN and CDR2 SYDVKM. V lost 5 bases and J 7 bases, leaving 15 bases between the germline ends. The CDR3 is 15 amino acids.